The present entry profiles one T cell receptor beta chain with its context. This clonotype occurred a few times. The antigen it binds to is not known. Base qualities are not at hand, and no much larger clone is one base apart. Sequencing used an Illumina NovaSeq 6000. Using 5'RACE with constant-segment primers, TCRalpha and TCRbeta cDNA libraries were constructed, with sample barcodes and unique molecular identifiers added in the process. RNA was extracted from every sample with Trizol reagent. The libraries were amplified in two PCR steps, and the second step added a second sample barcode and Illumina TruSeq adapters. Sequencing of libraries was performed on an Illumina NovaSeq with 2 x 150 bp paired-end reads. The paper's processing steps were these. With migec v1.2.7, reads were demultiplexed and then collapsed into UMI-guided consensus sequences. Using mixcr v2.1.11, UMI consensuses were aligned to TRA and TRB V and J templates and then assembled into clonotypes. A clonotype was counted as expanded or contracted only when both edgeR and NoisET called the clonotype significant, with the noise models trained on biological replicates. For edgeR calls, the cutoffs were a false discovery rate-adjusted p below 0.01 and a log2 fold-change threshold of 1. As an exploratory analysis of dynamics, max-normalized trajectories of the 1000 most abundant clonotypes were examined by PCA with hierarchical clustering. Separately sequenced CD4+ and CD8+ repertoires were used to assign the CD4 or CD8 phenotype of responding clones. The raw public reads went through TCRdb reprocessing: fastp at Q25, MiXCR clone calling, in-frame beta chains kept. When rows share a CDR3 protein, they turn into one entry using the most common DNA and genes. V and J calls and clone size were set by TCRdb, not the authors. Across this sample there are 170,000 or so distinct CDR3 sequences, with about a fifth seen only once. Of the sample, roughly 23% is held by the ten largest clones.

The data are from a study of T-cell memory formation after mild COVID-19 (dated by TCRdb to about 2021). Some background on the complete study: TCR sequence clusters from the two donors were found to be largely donor specific. The cohort was made up of two young adult volunteers, one female and one male, who were previously healthy. In two donors, T-cell clones that expanded and contracted after mild COVID-19 were followed by sequencing TCRalpha and TCRbeta repertoires longitudinally. The investigation overall reported the following: Clones that contracted from day 15 to 85 showed balanced CD4/CD8 phenotypes, whereas a second wave of clones that expanded from day 15 to 37 leaned towards CD4+. Contracting CD4+ clones were found mainly in CM and EM memory subsets, while CD8+ clones were enriched in EMRA. SARS-CoV-2 specificity of the second-wave clones peaking on day 37 was not confirmed. The detection of some responding clones in pre-infection memory suggests that pre-existing cross-reactive memory T cells joined the SARS-CoV-2 response. Only a couple of mild cases were covered in the study, and larger cohorts including severe cases with pre-infection samples were considered necessary.

The germline V gene yields MGHRA for CDR1 and YSYEKL for CDR2. CDR3 length: 17 amino acids, cysteine to phenylalanine. Only the CDR3 part of the read is kept: 51 bases, read in frame from the first base. V is cut back by 4 bases and J by 2 bases, with 9 bases in the junction unmatched. Ficoll-Paque density gradient centrifugation was used to isolate PBMCs. Recombination connected TRBV4-1 to TRBJ2-3; TRBD2 lines up with 10 middle nucleotides. This sequence originates from an adult woman who had mild COVID-19 (a few samples of this study predate the infection). The sample titles of this study are shuffled in the database, so cell type and time point are left out; the donor was told from shared clones. The specimen was PBMCs or a T cell subset sorted from them (not recorded which). The CDR3 has the sequence CASSPRERGGVTDTQYF. The DNA sequence reads TGCGCCAGCAGCCCCAGGGAGCGGGGGGGCGTCACAGATACGCAGTATTTT.